The subject of this entry is one T cell receptor beta chain. The sample originates from a study of Siglec-9 on CD8 T cells in melanoma. Measured with immunoSEQ multiplex PCR; TCRdb has only the in-frame clones, and not every one. Of 25,000 to 35,000 clones in the sample, 80% were seen once. The sequencing sample was made of Siglec-9- CD8+ T cells sorted from blood. This receptor was identified in a human donor in good health.

The CDR3 DNA reads TGTGCCAGCAGTTTAACTCCCAATAGCAATCAGCCCCAGCATTTT. Amino acids: CASSLTPNSNQPQHF. The chain couples TRBV28 to TRBJ1-5, with D unresolved. The germline V and J ends were trimmed by 2 bases and 0 bases, with 8 bases remaining between them. Per germline, CDR1 MDHEN and CDR2 SYDVKM. This CDR3 contains 15 residues.